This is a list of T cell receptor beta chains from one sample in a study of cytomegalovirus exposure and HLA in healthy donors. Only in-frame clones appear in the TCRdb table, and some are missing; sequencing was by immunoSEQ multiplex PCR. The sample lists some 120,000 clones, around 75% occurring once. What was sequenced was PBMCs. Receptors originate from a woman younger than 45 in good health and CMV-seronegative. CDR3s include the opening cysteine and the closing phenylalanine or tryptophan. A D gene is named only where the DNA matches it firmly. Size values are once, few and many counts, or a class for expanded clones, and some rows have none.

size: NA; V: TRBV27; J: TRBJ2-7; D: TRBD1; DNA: TGTGCCAGCGGAAGGTGGGGGACAGGGGCAAGCGAGCAGTACTTC; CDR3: CASGRWGTGASEQYF
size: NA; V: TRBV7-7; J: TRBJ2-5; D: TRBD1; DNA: TGTGCTAGCAGCTCGGACAGGGGTCGGGAGACCCAGTACTTC; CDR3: CASSSDRGRETQYF
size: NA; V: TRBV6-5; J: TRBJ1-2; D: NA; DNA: TGTGCCAGCAGCCCGAGTGGGAGGGGGGATGGCTACACCTTC; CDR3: CASSPSGRGDGYTF
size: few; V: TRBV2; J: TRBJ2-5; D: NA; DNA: TGTGCCAGCAGTGACCAGGGAGAGACCCAGTACTTC; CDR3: CASSDQGETQYF
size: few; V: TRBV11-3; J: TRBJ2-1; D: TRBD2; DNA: TGTGCCAGCAGCCCTCGTGGAGCGGGGGGCATAACGCCCTACAATGAGCAGTTCTTC; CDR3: CASSPRGAGGITPYNEQFF
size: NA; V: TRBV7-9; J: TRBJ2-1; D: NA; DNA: TGTGCCAGCAGCGTCGCGGGGGCTCAGAATGAGCAGTTCTTC; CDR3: CASSVAGAQNEQFF
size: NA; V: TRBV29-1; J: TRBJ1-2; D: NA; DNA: TGCAGCGTTGCTTCGGGTGAAACGGGAGGCTACACCTTC; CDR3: CSVASGETGGYTF
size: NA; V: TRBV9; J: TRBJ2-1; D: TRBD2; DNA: TGTGCCAGCAGCGTAGGCAGCGGGAGTGGCAATGAGCAGTTCTTC; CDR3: CASSVGSGSGNEQFF
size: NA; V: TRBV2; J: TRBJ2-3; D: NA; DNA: TGTGCCAGCACCCCCGGCAGGCCCACAGATACGCAGTATTTT; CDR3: CASTPGRPTDTQYF
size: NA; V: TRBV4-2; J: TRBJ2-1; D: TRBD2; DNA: TGTGCCAGCAGCCAAGATCGCGGGGGGGCCTACAATGAGCAGTTCTTC; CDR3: CASSQDRGGAYNEQFF
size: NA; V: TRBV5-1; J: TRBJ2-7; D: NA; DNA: TGCGCCAGCAGCTTGGTGGTTAGCTCCTACGAGCAGTACTTC; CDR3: CASSLVVSSYEQYF
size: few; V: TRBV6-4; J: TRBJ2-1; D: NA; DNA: TGTGCCAGCAGTTCCCGGGAAAGCGATGAGCAGTTCTTC; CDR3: CASSSRESDEQFF
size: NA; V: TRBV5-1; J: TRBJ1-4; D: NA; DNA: TGCGCCAGCAGCCAGGGACAAGGAGGTGAAAAACTGTTTTTT; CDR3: CASSQGQGGEKLFF
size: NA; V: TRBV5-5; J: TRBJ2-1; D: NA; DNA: TGTGCCAGCCGGCGGGACAGCTCCTACAATGAGCAGTTCTTC; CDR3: CASRRDSSYNEQFF
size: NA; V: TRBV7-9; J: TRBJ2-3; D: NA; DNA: TGTGCCAGCAGCTTATACAGGATGAACACAGATACGCAGTATTTT; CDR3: CASSLYRMNTDTQYF
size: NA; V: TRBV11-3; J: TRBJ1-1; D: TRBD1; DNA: TGTGCCAGCAGCTGGGACAGGGAGGCTGAAGCTTTCTTT; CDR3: CASSWDREAEAFF
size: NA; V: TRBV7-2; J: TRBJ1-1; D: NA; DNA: TGTGCCAGCACCTCGTGGGACTGGAACACTGAAGCTTTCTTT; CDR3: CASTSWDWNTEAFF